This is a list of T cell receptor beta chains from one sample in a study of blood T cell repertoires in COVID-19. Profiled with immunoSEQ multiplex PCR; TCRdb holds only in-frame clones, not every one. Of some 45,000 clones in the sample, about 90% were seen once. The specimen was peripheral blood. The receptors come from a man aged 70 or older with active COVID-19. The CDR3 runs from the conserved cysteine through the conserved F or W. A D gene is named only where the DNA matches it firmly. Size tells how often a clone was seen (once, few, many) or the class of an expanded clone, and some rows leave it out.

j_gene,v_gene,d_gene,abundance,CDR3aa,CDR3nt
TRBJ2-7,TRBV18,NA,NA,CASSPPNPRQFYEQYF,TGTGCCAGCTCACCACCCAACCCCCGACAGTTCTACGAGCAGTACTTC
TRBJ2-6,TRBV27,TRBD1,NA,CASSLKTPGGLRGANVLTF,TGTGCCAGCAGTTTAAAAACCCCAGGGGGATTGCGCGGGGCCAACGTCCTGACTTTC
TRBJ2-7,TRBV18,TRBD1,NA,CASSPGGTGGNEQYF,TGTGCCAGCTCACCCGGGGGGACAGGGGGCAACGAGCAGTACTTC
TRBJ2-5,TRBV19,NA,NA,CASSRTGNKETQYF,TGTGCCAGTAGTAGGACCGGGAACAAAGAGACCCAGTACTTC
TRBJ2-7,TRBV19,NA,NA,CASKGMWEQYF,TGTGCCAGTAAGGGGATGTGGGAGCAGTACTTC
TRBJ1-2,TRBV10-3,NA,NA,CAISESNSYGYTF,TGTGCCATCAGTGAGTCGAACAGTTACGGCTACACCTTC
TRBJ1-2,TRBV5-4,TRBD1,NA,CASSSSGGQNYGYTF,TGTGCCAGCAGCTCGAGCGGGGGACAGAACTATGGCTACACCTTC
TRBJ2-3,TRBV30,NA,NA,CAWSRGREGTDTQYF,TGTGCCTGGAGTCGGGGCAGGGAGGGCACAGATACGCAGTATTTT
TRBJ2-1,TRBV3-1/TRBV3-2,NA,NA,CASSQDLSSYNEQFF,TGTGCCAGCAGCCAAGATTTGAGCTCCTACAATGAGCAGTTCTTC
TRBJ1-1,TRBV5-4,NA,NA,CATGTPINTEAFF,TGTGCCACCGGGACACCTATTAACACTGAAGCTTTCTTT
TRBJ2-7,TRBV2,TRBD2,NA,CASSDSSGSYEQYF,TGTGCCAGCAGTGACTCTAGCGGATCCTACGAGCAGTACTTC
TRBJ2-1,TRBV13,TRBD1,NA,CASSLGLGRTGESYNEQFF,TGTGCCAGCAGCTTAGGCCTTGGCCGGACAGGTGAATCCTACAATGAGCAGTTCTTC
TRBJ1-5,TRBV3-1/TRBV3-2,TRBD1,NA,CASSQTTQGVGNQPQHF,TGTGCCAGCAGCCAGACAACCCAGGGGGTCGGCAATCAGCCCCAGCATTTT
TRBJ2-3,TRBV27,TRBD1,NA,CASRTGIDTQYF,TGTGCTAGCAGGACAGGAATAGATACGCAGTATTTT
TRBJ2-7,TRBV10-2,TRBD1,NA,CASTKGQGTGLQYF,TGCGCCAGCACCAAGGGACAGGGGACGGGTCTTCAGTACTTC
TRBJ2-1,TRBV30,TRBD2,NA,CAWRLAGGYNEQFF,TGTGCCTGGAGACTAGCGGGGGGCTACAATGAGCAGTTCTTC
TRBJ1-6,TRBV18,TRBD1,NA,CASSITGAENSPLHF,TGTGCCAGCTCAATTACAGGGGCGGAAAATTCACCCCTCCACTTT
TRBJ2-3,TRBV28,TRBD1,NA,CASRTGTGYVGTQYF,TGTGCCAGCAGAACCGGGACAGGGTACGTCGGTACGCAGTATTTT
TRBJ2-1,TRBV19,TRBD1,NA,CASSMTGTGDNEQFF,TGTGCCAGTAGTATGACCGGGACAGGGGACAATGAGCAGTTCTTC
TRBJ1-1,TRBV19,TRBD1,NA,CASSTRTGAEAFF,TGTGCCAGTAGTACCCGTACAGGGGCTGAAGCTTTCTTT
TRBJ2-1,TRBV7-3,NA,NA,CASSLSGGRSYNEQFF,TGTGCCAGCAGCTTATCTGGCGGGCGTTCCTACAATGAGCAGTTCTTC
TRBJ2-2,TRBV25-1,TRBD1,once,CASSPRRDRNTGELFF,TGTGCCAGCAGTCCACGTCGGGACAGGAACACCGGGGAGCTGTTTTTT
TRBJ2-5,TRBV14,NA,NA,CASSLDRPDVETQYF,TGTGCCAGCAGCCTGGACAGACCGGATGTGGAGACCCAGTACTTC
TRBJ2-7,TRBV5-1,TRBD2,NA,CASSLTSGTYEQYF,TGCGCCAGCAGCTTGACTAGCGGCACCTACGAGCAGTACTTC
TRBJ2-2,TRBV30,TRBD1,NA,CAWRPLGQAATGELFF,TGTGCCTGGAGGCCCCTGGGACAGGCAGCCACCGGGGAGCTGTTTTTT
TRBJ1-1,TRBV2,NA,NA,CASSDRGVITEAFF,TGTGCCAGCAGTGATCGAGGAGTGATCACTGAAGCTTTCTTT
TRBJ1-1,TRBV5-1,NA,NA,CASSVSGSNTEAFF,TGCGCCAGCAGCGTATCGGGAAGTAACACTGAAGCTTTCTTT
TRBJ2-1,TRBV3-1/TRBV3-2,NA,NA,CASSQAPGTYNEQFF,TGTGCCAGCAGCCAAGCCCCAGGGACCTACAATGAGCAGTTCTTC
TRBJ2-1,TRBV5-5,TRBD1,NA,CASSSQGNLYNEQFF,TGTGCCAGCAGCTCACAGGGGAACCTCTACAATGAGCAGTTCTTC
TRBJ1-4,TRBV10-2,NA,once,CASSEGEKLFF,TGCGCCAGCTCAGAGGGTGAAAAACTGTTTTTT
TRBJ2-3,TRBV7-9,TRBD1,NA,CASSLAQDRGYTDTQYF,TGTGCCAGCAGCTTAGCCCAGGACAGGGGGTATACAGATACGCAGTATTTT
TRBJ2-7,TRBV12-3/TRBV12-4,NA,NA,CASSRVSYEQYF,TGTGCCAGCAGCAGGGTTTCGTACGAGCAGTACTTC
TRBJ1-6,TRBV5-4,NA,NA,CASSLKGGAESPLHF,TGTGCCAGCAGCTTGAAAGGAGGTGCAGAATCACCCCTCCACTTT
TRBJ2-5,TRBV7-9,NA,NA,CASSSGFMKTQYF,TGTGCCAGCAGCTCGGGATTTATGAAGACCCAGTACTTC
TRBJ1-1,TRBV19,NA,NA,CASSRQQGTNTEAFF,TGTGCCAGTAGTCGCCAACAGGGAACGAACACTGAAGCTTTCTTT
TRBJ2-2,TRBV3-1/TRBV3-2,TRBD1,NA,CASSQGPDRVLSSGELFF,TGTGCCAGCAGCCAAGGGCCCGACAGGGTTCTTAGCAGCGGGGAGCTGTTTTTT
TRBJ2-5,TRBV2,NA,NA,CASTSGGIQETQYF,TGTGCCAGCACATCAGGGGGGATACAAGAGACCCAGTACTTC
TRBJ2-1,TRBV7-9,NA,NA,CASQGAAVNEQFF,TGTGCCAGCCAAGGGGCTGCCGTAAATGAGCAGTTCTTC
TRBJ1-6,TRBV2,NA,NA,CASSIRQDGNPPLHF,TGTGCCAGCAGTATAAGACAGGACGGGAATCCACCCCTCCACTTT
TRBJ1-1,TRBV5-6,TRBD1,NA,CASWGQVNTEAFF,TGTGCCAGTTGGGGACAGGTGAACACTGAAGCTTTCTTT
TRBJ2-7,TRBV7-9,NA,NA,CASSSLLGPYEQYF,TGTGCCAGCAGCTCCCTCCTGGGGCCCTACGAGCAGTACTTC
TRBJ1-2,TRBV5-1,TRBD1,NA,CASSPSTGNYGYTF,TGCGCCAGCAGCCCTTCGACAGGGAACTATGGCTACACCTTC